The text below deals with one T cell receptor beta chain. The data were obtained in a study of blood T cell repertoires in COVID-19. Overall study context: Donors in the United States, Italy and Spain gave samples during acute or convalescent COVID-19.

Repertoires were generated with immunoSEQ multiplex PCR, while TCRdb's copy carries only in-frame clones and drops some. This table has some 47,000 clones, around 84% appearing once. CDR1 and CDR2 (germline): SGHTA, FQGNSA. The CDR3 is 12 amino acids. The gene calls are TRBV7-2 and TRBJ2-2; D remains unclear. The source is a human donor in a cohort sampled during active COVID-19. Input material: peripheral blood. Written as DNA, the CDR3 is TGTGCTATTCTCGGCCGCGGCGGGGAGCTGTTTTTT. This codes for CAILGRGGELFF. Combining the CDR3 with reference TRBV7-2 and TRBJ2-2 gives the whole variable domain GAGVSQSPSNKVTEKGKDVELRCDPISGHTALYWYRQSLGQGLEFLIYFQGNSAPDKSGLPSDRFSAERTGGSVSTLTIQRTQQEDSAVYLCAILGRGGELFFGEGSRLTVL.